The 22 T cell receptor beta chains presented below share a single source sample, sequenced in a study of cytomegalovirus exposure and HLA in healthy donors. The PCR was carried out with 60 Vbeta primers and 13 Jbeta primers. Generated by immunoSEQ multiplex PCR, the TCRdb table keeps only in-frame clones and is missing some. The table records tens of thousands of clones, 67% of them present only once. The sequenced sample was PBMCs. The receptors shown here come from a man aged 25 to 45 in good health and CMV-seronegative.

The CDR3 loop is CASSELAMNTEAFF. In DNA, the CDR3 is TGCGCCAGCAGTGAGCTTGCTATGAACACTGAAGCTTTCTTT. V usage is TRBV10-1 and J usage is TRBJ1-1; no definite D call. Germline assignment: CDR1 WNHNN and CDR2 SYGVQD (reference sequence). This CDR3 is built from 14 residues. The ends were cut back, 2 bases at V and 0 bases at J, with 7 bases in the middle.

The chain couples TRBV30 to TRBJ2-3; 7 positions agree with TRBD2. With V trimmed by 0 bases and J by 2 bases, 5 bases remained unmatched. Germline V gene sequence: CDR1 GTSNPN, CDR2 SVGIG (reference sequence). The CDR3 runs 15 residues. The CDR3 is CAWSVLRGVTDTQYF. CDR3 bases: TGTGCCTGGAGTGTACTTCGGGGGGTCACAGATACGCAGTATTTT.

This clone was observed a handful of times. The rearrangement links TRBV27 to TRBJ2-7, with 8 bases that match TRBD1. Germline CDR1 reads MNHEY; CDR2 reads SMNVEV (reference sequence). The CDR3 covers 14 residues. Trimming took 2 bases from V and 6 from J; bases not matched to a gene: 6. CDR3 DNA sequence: TGTGCCAGCAGTTTAGGCCCAGGGGGCGGCGAGCAGTACTTC. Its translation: CASSLGPGGGEQYF.

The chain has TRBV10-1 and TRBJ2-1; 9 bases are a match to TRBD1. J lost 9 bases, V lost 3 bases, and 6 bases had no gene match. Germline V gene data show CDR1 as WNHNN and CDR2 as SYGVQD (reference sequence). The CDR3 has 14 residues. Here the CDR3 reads CASSDTGGQIEQFF. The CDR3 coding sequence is TGCGCCAGCAGTGATACAGGGGGCCAGATTGAGCAGTTCTTC.

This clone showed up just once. CDR3 amino acids: CASSPTNTYEQYF. The CDR3 coding sequence is TGTGCCAGCAGCCCGACAAACACCTACGAGCAGTACTTC. This rearrangement joins TRBV7-9 to TRBJ2-7; D is uncertain. The CDR3 consists of 13 residues. Trimming removed 5 bases from V and 2 bases from J, with 10 bases in between. CDR1 and CDR2 (germline): SEHNR, FQNEAQ (reference sequence). Looking up the rest from reference TRBV7-9 and TRBJ2-7 gives the full variable domain: DTGVSQNPRHKITKRGQNVTFRCDPISEHNRLYWYRQTLGQGPEFLTYFQNEAQLEKSRLLSDRFSAERPKGSFSTLEIQRTEQGDSAMYLCASSPTNTYEQYFGPGTRLTVT.

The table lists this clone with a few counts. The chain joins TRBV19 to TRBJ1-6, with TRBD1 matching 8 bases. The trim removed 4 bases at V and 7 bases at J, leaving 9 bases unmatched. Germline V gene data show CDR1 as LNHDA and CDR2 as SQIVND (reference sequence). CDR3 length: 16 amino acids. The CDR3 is CASSKGSGTGNSPLHF. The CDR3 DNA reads TGTGCCAGTAGTAAGGGTTCCGGGACAGGCAATTCACCCCTCCACTTT.

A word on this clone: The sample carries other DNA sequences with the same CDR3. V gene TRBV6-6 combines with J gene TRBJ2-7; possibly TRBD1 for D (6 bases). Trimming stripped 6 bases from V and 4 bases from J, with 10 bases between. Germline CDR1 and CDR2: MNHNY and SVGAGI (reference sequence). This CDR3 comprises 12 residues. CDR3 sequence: CASRKTGYEQYF. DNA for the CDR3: TGTGCCAGCAGAAAAACAGGGTACGAGCAGTACTTC.

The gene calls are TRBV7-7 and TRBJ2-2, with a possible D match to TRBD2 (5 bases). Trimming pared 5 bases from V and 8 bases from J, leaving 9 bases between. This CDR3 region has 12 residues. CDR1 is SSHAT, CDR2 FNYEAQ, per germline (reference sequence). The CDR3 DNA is TGTGCCAGCAGCCTACCGGGGGGGGAGCTGTTTTTT. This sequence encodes CASSLPGGELFF.

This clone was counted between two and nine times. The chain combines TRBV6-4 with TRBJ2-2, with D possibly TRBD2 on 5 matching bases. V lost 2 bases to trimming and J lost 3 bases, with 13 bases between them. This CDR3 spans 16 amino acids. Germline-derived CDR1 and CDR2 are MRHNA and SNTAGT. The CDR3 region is CASSDHTIGDTGELFF. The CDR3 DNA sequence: TGTGCCAGCAGTGACCATACCATCGGGGACACCGGGGAGCTGTTTTTT.

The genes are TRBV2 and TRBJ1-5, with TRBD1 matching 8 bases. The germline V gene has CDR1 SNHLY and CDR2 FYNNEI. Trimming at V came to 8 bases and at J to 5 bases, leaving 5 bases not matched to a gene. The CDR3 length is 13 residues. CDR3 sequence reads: CASSRGQDQPQHF. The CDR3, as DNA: TGTGCCAGCTCCCGGGGACAGGATCAGCCCCAGCATTTT.

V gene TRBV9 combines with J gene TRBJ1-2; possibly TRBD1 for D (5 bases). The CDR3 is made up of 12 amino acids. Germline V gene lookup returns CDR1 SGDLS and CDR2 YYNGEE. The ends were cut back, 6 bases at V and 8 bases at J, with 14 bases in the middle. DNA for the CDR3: TGTGCCAGCAACCTCGGGGGTGGCGGCTACACCTTC. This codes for CASNLGGGGYTF.

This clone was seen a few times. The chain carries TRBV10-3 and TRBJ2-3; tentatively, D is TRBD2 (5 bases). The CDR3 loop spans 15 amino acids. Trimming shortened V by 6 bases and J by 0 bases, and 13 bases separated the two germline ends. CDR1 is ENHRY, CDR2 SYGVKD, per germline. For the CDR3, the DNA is TGTGCCATCAGGCCCCGGGGAACCAGCACAGATACGCAGTATTTT. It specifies CAIRPRGTSTDTQYF.

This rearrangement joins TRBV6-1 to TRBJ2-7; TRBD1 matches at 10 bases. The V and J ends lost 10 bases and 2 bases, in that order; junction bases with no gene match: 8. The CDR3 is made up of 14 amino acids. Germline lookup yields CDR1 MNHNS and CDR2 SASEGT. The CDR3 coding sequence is TGTGCCACCATAGACAGGGGGCTTACCTACGAGCAGTACTTC. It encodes CATIDRGLTYEQYF.

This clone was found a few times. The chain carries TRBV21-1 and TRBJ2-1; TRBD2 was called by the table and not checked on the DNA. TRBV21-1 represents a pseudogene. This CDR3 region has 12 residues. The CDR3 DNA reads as TGTGCCAGCAGCAACGTACCGGGACTGAGGTTCTTC. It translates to CASSNVPGLRFF.

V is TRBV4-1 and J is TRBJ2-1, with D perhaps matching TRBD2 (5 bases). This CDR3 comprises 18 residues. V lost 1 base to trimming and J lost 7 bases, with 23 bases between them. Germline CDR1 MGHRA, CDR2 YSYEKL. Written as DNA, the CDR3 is TGCGCCAGCAGCCAAGTTTGGATGACGGGAACTGTTCAGAATGAGCAGTTCTTC. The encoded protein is CASSQVWMTGTVQNEQFF.

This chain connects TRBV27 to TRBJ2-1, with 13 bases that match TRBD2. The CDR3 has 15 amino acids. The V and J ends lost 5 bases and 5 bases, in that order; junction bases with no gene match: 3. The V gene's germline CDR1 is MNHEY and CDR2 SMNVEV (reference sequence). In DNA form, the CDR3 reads TGTGCCAGCAGTCTAGGACTAGCGGGAGACAATGAGCAGTTCTTC. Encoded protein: CASSLGLAGDNEQFF.

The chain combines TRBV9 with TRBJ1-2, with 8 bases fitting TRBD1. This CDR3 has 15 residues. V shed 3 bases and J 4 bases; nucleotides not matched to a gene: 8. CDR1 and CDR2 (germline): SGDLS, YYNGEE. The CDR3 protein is CASSETGGVGYGYTF. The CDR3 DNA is TGTGCCAGCAGCGAAACAGGGGGGGTCGGCTATGGCTACACCTTC. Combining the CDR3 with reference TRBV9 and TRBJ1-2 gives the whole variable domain DSGVTQTPKHLITATGQRVTLRCSPRSGDLSVYWYQQSLDQGLQFLIQYYNGEERAKGNILERFSAQQFPDLHSELNLSSLELGDSALYFCASSETGGVGYGYTFGSGTRLTVV.

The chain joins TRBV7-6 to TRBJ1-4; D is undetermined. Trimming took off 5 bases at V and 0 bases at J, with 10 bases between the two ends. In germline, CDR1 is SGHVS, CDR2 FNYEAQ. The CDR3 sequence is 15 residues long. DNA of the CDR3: TGTGCCAGCAGCCCCGGAGATGCAACTAATGAAAAACTGTTTTTT. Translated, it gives CASSPGDATNEKLFF.

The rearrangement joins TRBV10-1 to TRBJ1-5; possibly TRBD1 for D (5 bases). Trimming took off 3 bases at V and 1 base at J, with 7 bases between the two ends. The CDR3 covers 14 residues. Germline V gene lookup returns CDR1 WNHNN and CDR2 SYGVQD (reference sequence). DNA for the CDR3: TGCGCCAGCAGTGACAGGGCGAGCAATCAGCCCCAGCATTTT. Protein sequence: CASSDRASNQPQHF.

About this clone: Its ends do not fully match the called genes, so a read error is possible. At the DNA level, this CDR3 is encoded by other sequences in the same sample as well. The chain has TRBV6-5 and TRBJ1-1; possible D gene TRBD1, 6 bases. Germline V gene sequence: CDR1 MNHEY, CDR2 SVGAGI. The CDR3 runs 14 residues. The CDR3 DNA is TGTGCCAGCAGTTACTGGGACAAGGGCACTGAAGCTTTCTTC. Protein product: CASSYWDKGTEAFF.

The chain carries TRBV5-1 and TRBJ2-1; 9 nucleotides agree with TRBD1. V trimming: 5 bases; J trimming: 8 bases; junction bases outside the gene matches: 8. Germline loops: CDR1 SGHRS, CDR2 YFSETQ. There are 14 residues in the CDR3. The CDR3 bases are TGCGCCAGCAGGATCGGACAGGGGTCGGATGAGCAGTTCTTC. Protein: CASRIGQGSDEQFF.

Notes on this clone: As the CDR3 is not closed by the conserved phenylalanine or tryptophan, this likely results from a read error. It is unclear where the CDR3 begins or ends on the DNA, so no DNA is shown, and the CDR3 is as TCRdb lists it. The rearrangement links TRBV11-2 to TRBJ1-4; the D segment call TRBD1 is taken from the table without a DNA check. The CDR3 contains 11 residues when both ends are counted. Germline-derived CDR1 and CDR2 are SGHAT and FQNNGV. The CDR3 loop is CASSLNRQGIS.